The 5 T cell receptor beta chains below were found in one sample sequenced in a study of identical twins. TCRdb analysed the 5' RACE reads with MiXCR anew, one entry per CDR3 protein. The sample records about 1.7 million distinct CDR3 sequences, around 29% being singletons. Source material: cord blood. The source is a newborn girl in good health.

This chain uses TRBV3-1 with TRBJ2-7, with 7 bases aligning to TRBD2. Per germline, CDR1 LGHDT and CDR2 YNNKEL (reference sequence). After removal of 5 bases from V and 5 bases from J, the junction contained 12 bases not matched to a gene. The CDR3 covers 15 residues. CDR3 sequence reads: CASSLVGRSRDEQYF. CDR3 sequence (DNA): TGTGCCAGCAGCTTGGTCGGGAGGTCCCGGGACGAGCAGTACTTC.

This clonotype was seen a few times. The chain employs TRBV27 and TRBJ2-1; 8 bases align to TRBD2. This CDR3 has 20 amino acids. Germline CDR1 and CDR2: MNHEY and SMNVEV (reference sequence). J lost 5 bases, V lost 6 bases, and 24 bases had no gene match. DNA for the CDR3: TGTGCCAGCAGCCGCCCCTATAGACCACGGGAGGGGACCAGTAACAATGAGCAGTTCTTC. Encoded protein: CASSRPYRPREGTSNNEQFF.

This chain uses TRBV4-2 with TRBJ1-5; TRBD1 matches 9 bases. Per the germline V gene, CDR1 is LGHNA and CDR2 is YNFKEQ. The CDR3 runs to 16 residues. J was trimmed by 2 bases and V by 0 bases; bases with no gene match: 2. The CDR3 DNA reads TGTGCCAGCAGCCAAGATACAGGGGGCCGCAATCAGCCCCAGCATTTT. It specifies CASSQDTGGRNQPQHF.

This clonotype was picked up one time. This chain uses TRBV18 with TRBJ2-3, with TRBD2 matching 8 bases. V was pared by 0 bases and J by 5 bases, with 16 bases of the junction left unmatched. CDR1 and CDR2 from the germline V gene are KGHSH and LQKENI. The CDR3 totals 19 residues. The CDR3 loop reads CASSPPGRGAIRSEDTQYF. In DNA, the CDR3 is TGTGCCAGCTCACCACCGGGGCGGGGGGCGATAAGAAGCGAAGATACGCAGTATTTT.

The rearrangement links TRBV27 to TRBJ2-1; 7 positions agree with TRBD2. Germline CDR1 reads MNHEY; CDR2 reads SMNVEV (reference sequence). Trimming at V came to 6 bases and at J to 0 bases, leaving 8 bases not matched to a gene. The CDR3 runs to 16 residues. The chain's CDR3 is CASSRAGSSSYNEQFF. The CDR3, as DNA: TGTGCCAGCAGCCGAGCGGGGTCTAGCTCCTACAATGAGCAGTTCTTC.